One sample yielded the 11 T cell receptor beta chains listed below, sequenced in a study of cytomegalovirus exposure and HLA in healthy donors. The PCR employed 60 Vbeta primers together with 13 Jbeta primers. The repertoire was sequenced with immunoSEQ multiplex PCR; TCRdb's copy has only in-frame clones and lacks some. The sample records some 150,000 clones, 72% being singletons. The sequenced sample was PBMCs. Every receptor here comes from a man aged 50-59 years in good health and CMV-seropositive.

V and J are TRBV4-3 and TRBJ2-7; 10 nucleotides agree with TRBD1. There are 19 residues in the CDR3. Germline V gene data show CDR1 as LGHNA and CDR2 as YSLEER. The V segment lost 0 bases and the J segment 1 base; nucleotides outside the gene matches: 12. The CDR3 DNA sequence: TGCGCCAGCAGCCAAGAATGGAGCGCCGGACAGGGGGGGTCCTACGAGCAGTACTTC. This sequence encodes CASSQEWSAGQGGSYEQYF.

The chain is built from TRBV5-4 and TRBJ2-5; 7 bases map to TRBD1. The DNA end favors TRBJ2-7, so the J call may be wrong. The V gene's germline CDR1 is SGHNT and CDR2 YYREEE (reference sequence). The CDR3 is 16 residues long. The CDR3 protein is CASSPAPGTVSYEQYF. As DNA, the CDR3 is TGTGCCAGCAGCCCCGCCCCAGGGACAGTCTCCTACGAGCAGTACTTC.

This chain connects TRBV9 to TRBJ2-1; TRBD1 matches 7 bases. Germline V lookup: CDR1 SGDLS, CDR2 YYNGEE. CDR3 length: 16 amino acids. The trim removed 0 bases at V and 6 bases at J, leaving 9 bases unmatched. The CDR3 region is CASSVASRGRVNEQFF. For the CDR3, the DNA is TGTGCCAGCAGCGTAGCGTCGAGGGGGCGGGTCAATGAGCAGTTCTTC.

This clone was seen a single time. The CDR3 loop reads CASSLAGTSTGELFF. Here the CDR3 DNA reads TGTGCCAGCAGCTTGGCCGGGACTAGCACCGGGGAGCTGTTTTTT. This sequence joins TRBV7-9 and TRBJ2-2; 8 positions match TRBD2. Germline V lookup: CDR1 SEHNR, CDR2 FQNEAQ (reference sequence). CDR3 length: 15 residues. Losses at the gene ends were 3 bases for V and 4 bases for J; bases not matched to a gene: 4.

The chain recombines TRBV27 with TRBJ2-7; 8 bases are a match to TRBD2. Germline values: CDR1 MNHEY, CDR2 SMNVEV (reference sequence). The CDR3 spans 13 residues. The junction had 6 bases not matched to a gene; V was cut back by 6 bases and J by 5 bases. CDR3 DNA sequence: TGTGCCAGCAGCAGCAGTAGCGGGAACGAGCAGTACTTC. It yields the protein CASSSSSGNEQYF.

This rearrangement joins TRBV5-6 to TRBJ1-2, with TRBD1 as a possible D gene (5 bases). Germline assignment: CDR1 SGHDT and CDR2 YYEEEE. V shed 2 bases and J shed 4 bases, with 27 bases lying between them. The CDR3 runs to 19 residues. The CDR3 spells CASSFSPLRLTIRGYGYTF. As DNA, the CDR3 is TGTGCCAGCAGCTTCTCTCCCCTCCGTTTGACAATAAGGGGCTATGGCTACACCTTC.

The rearrangement uses TRBV15 and TRBJ1-1; D uncertain. Trimming shortened V by 1 base and J by 3 bases, and 9 bases separated the two germline ends. CDR3 length: 14 residues. Germline-derived CDR1 and CDR2 are LNHNV and YYDKDF (reference sequence). This CDR3 reads CATSRATGDTEAFF. The CDR3 nucleotides read TGTGCCACCAGCAGAGCGACGGGAGACACTGAAGCTTTCTTT.

This clone appeared a few times. The V gene is TRBV15, the J gene TRBJ2-1, with D possibly being TRBD2 (5 bases). Trimming removed 1 base from V and 3 bases from J, with 10 bases in between. CDR3 length: 15 residues. Germline V gene data show CDR1 as LNHNV and CDR2 as YYDKDF (reference sequence). CDR3 sequence: CATSRGGGNYNEQFF. The CDR3 DNA is TGTGCCACCAGCAGAGGAGGAGGAAACTACAATGAGCAGTTCTTC. The entire variable domain, with the rest obtained from reference TRBV15 and TRBJ2-1, is as follows: DAMVIQNPRYQVTQFGKPVTLSCSQTLNHNVMYWYQQKSSQAPKLLFHYYDKDFNNEADTPDNFQSRRPNTSFCFLDIRSPGLGDTAMYLCATSRGGGNYNEQFFGPGTRLTVL.

The V and J genes are TRBV5-1 and TRBJ2-1; tentatively, D is TRBD1 (6 bases). The CDR3 runs 15 residues. Germline V gene data show CDR1 as SGHRS and CDR2 as YFSETQ. The germline V and J ends were trimmed by 0 bases and 5 bases, with 12 bases remaining between them. The CDR3 here is CASSLGGTGNNEQFF. CDR3 in DNA: TGCGCCAGCAGCTTGGGGGGAACAGGGAACAATGAGCAGTTCTTC.

This clone was seen a handful of times. This sequence joins TRBV4-3 and TRBJ1-1; 7 nucleotides match TRBD1. The CDR3 has 15 residues. Germline V CDR1 and CDR2: LGHNA, YSLEER. V lost 0 bases and J lost 4; bases outside the gene matches: 5. CDR3 region: CASSQEQGLRTEAFF. In DNA, the CDR3 is TGCGCCAGCAGCCAAGAACAGGGGCTGCGCACTGAAGCTTTCTTT.

The gene calls are TRBV7-9 and TRBJ1-2; possibly TRBD1 for D (6 bases). The germline V and J ends were trimmed by 4 bases and 0 bases, with 18 bases remaining between them. Per the germline V gene, CDR1 is SEHNR and CDR2 is FQNEAQ (reference sequence). The CDR3 is made up of 17 amino acids. The CDR3 spells CASSSDDGQLANYGYTF. CDR3 DNA sequence: TGTGCCAGCAGCTCAGACGATGGACAGTTAGCTAACTATGGCTACACCTTC. Complete variable domain (other parts from reference TRBV7-9 and TRBJ1-2): DTGVSQNPRHKITKRGQNVTFRCDPISEHNRLYWYRQTLGQGPEFLTYFQNEAQLEKSRLLSDRFSAERPKGSFSTLEIQRTEQGDSAMYLCASSSDDGQLANYGYTFGSGTRLTVV.